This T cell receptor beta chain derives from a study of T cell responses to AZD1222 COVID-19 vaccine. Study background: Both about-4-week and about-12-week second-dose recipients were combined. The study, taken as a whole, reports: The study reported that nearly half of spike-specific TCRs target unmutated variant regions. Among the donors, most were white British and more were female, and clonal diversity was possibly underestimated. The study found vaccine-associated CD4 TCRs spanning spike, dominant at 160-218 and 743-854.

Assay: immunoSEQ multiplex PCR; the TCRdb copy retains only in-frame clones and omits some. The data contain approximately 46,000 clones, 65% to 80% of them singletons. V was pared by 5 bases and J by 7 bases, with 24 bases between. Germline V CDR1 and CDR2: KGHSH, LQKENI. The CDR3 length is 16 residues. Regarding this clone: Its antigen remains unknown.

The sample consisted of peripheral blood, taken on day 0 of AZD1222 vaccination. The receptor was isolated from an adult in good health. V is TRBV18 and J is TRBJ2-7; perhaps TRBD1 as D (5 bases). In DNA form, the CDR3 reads TGTGCCAGCTCATCCCCCCAGGGTGGCTCTTTGAGTGAGCAGTACTTC. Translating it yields CASSSPQGGSLSEQYF.